These T cell receptor beta chains were read from a single sample in a study of shared clonotypes between healthy human individuals. The protocol was immunoSEQ multiplex PCR, while the TCRdb copy is restricted to in-frame clones and leaves out a portion. The repertoire has roughly 500,000 clones, approximately 80% of them found once; the top ten carry approximately 12%. Sequencing input: PBMCs. The source of these receptors is a woman aged 35 to 49 in good health. Some clones in this sample may be carry-over from other donors' samples. Both conserved end residues are part of each CDR3. D genes are given only for firm matches. Expanded clones are given a class, and other clones once, few, many or no size at all.

j_call d_call clone_size v_call cdr3_nt cdr3_aa
TRBJ2-7 NA NA TRBV30 TGTGCCTGGAGTGTACAACCTCTGGGGGACGAGCAGTACTTC CAWSVQPLGDEQYF
TRBJ2-1 TRBD2 NA TRBV7-3 TGTGCCAGCAGCTTCCCCGGGACTAGCACAGGCGAGCAGTTCTTC CASSFPGTSTGEQFF
TRBJ1-3 NA NA TRBV5-1 TGCGCCAGCAGCTTAGACAGCCTCCAAAACACCATATATTTT CASSLDSLQNTIYF
TRBJ2-5 TRBD1 NA TRBV4-1 TGCGCCAGCAGCCAAGTTTCGGACAGGCGAGAGACCCAGTACTTC CASSQVSDRRETQYF
TRBJ2-6 NA NA TRBV18 TGTGCCAGCTCCTCCTCCCCGGACGGGGCCAACGTCCTGACTTTC CASSSSPDGANVLTF
TRBJ2-3 NA once TRBV6-4 TGTGCCAGCAGTGACCCCGGGACGATCACAGATACGCAGTATTTT CASSDPGTITDTQYF
TRBJ1-5 NA NA TRBV7-9 TGTGCCAGCAGCCCAGGTAGCAATCAGCCCCAGCATTTT CASSPGSNQPQHF
TRBJ2-6 NA NA TRBV4-3 TGCGCCAGCAGCCAAGTTGGCAGGTACCGCTCTGGGGCCAACGTCCTGACTTTC CASSQVGRYRSGANVLTF
TRBJ2-1 TRBD2 once TRBV7-7 TGTGCTAGCAGCCCCTGGGAGGGTAGGGATGAGCAGTTCTTC CASSPWEGRDEQFF
TRBJ2-7 NA NA TRBV5-1 TGCGCCAGCAGCCCGGACGTACCCTACGAGCAGTACTTC CASSPDVPYEQYF
TRBJ2-6 NA once TRBV28 TGTGCCACCCGTCGGGCAGGGGCCAACGTCCTGACTTTC CATRRAGANVLTF
TRBJ2-1 TRBD2 NA TRBV14 TGTGCCAGCAGCCAAAGCGGGGGAGCCTACAATGAGCAGTTCTTC CASSQSGGAYNEQFF
TRBJ1-1 NA NA TRBV15 TGTGCCACCAGCAGGGGCAGCGCTGAGGAGGTCACTGAAGCTTTCTTT CATSRGSAEEVTEAFF
TRBJ2-5 TRBD2 few TRBV13 TGTGCCAGCAGCTTAGACGGGAGGGCTCAAGAGACCCAGTACTTC CASSLDGRAQETQYF
TRBJ2-3 NA NA TRBV5-4 TGTGCCAGCAGCTTGATGGGGGATCCTAGCACAGATACGCAGTATTTT CASSLMGDPSTDTQYF
TRBJ2-7 NA NA TRBV5-8 TGTGCCAGCACCCTTCTACTAGGGGAGCAGTACTTC CASTLLLGEQYF
TRBJ2-1 TRBD2 NA TRBV11-2 TGTGCCAGCAGCGGGCGGGAGGTTTCCTACAATGAGCAGTTCTTC CASSGREVSYNEQFF
TRBJ2-5 NA NA TRBV28 TGTGCCAGCAGTTTATTCCTCCGGGGGAAGGAGTACTTC CASSLFLRGKEYF
TRBJ2-1 TRBD1 NA TRBV18 TGTGCCAGCTCACCACGACCGGGACAGGGACACTACAATGAGCAGTTCTTC CASSPRPGQGHYNEQFF
TRBJ1-5 NA few TRBV4-2 TGTGCCAGCAGCCAAGACAACAATCAGCCCCAGCATTTT CASSQDNNQPQHF
TRBJ2-6 TRBD2 NA TRBV4-1 TGCGCCAGCAGCACCCGACTAGCGGGTTTTCTCGGGGCCAACGTCCTGACTTTC CASSTRLAGFLGANVLTF
TRBJ1-5 NA few TRBV5-1 TGCGCCAGCAGCTTGGACGGAAATCAGCCCCAGCATTTT CASSLDGNQPQHF
TRBJ2-2 NA NA TRBV11-2 TGTGCCAGCAGCTTATATCAGTTGGGAGTAGACACCGGGGAGCTGTTTTTT CASSLYQLGVDTGELFF
TRBJ2-3 NA NA TRBV11-2 TGTGCCAGCAGCTTAATGGGCCTCGGCACAGATACGCAGTATTTT CASSLMGLGTDTQYF
TRBJ1-5 NA few TRBV2 TGTGCCAGCAGTGTCGATCAGCCCCAGCATTTT CASSVDQPQHF
TRBJ1-4 NA NA TRBV5-1 TGCGCCAGCAGCTCTGGAGGTGAAAAACTGTTTTTT CASSSGGEKLFF
TRBJ2-2 TRBD2 NA TRBV7-9 TGTGCCAGCAGCTTAATGGCGGGAGGGCAGGAGCTGTTTTTT CASSLMAGGQELFF
TRBJ2-2 TRBD1 NA TRBV9 TGTGCCAGCAGCGTAGGCCCAGGGGGGAACACCGGGGAGCTGTTTTTT CASSVGPGGNTGELFF
TRBJ2-3 TRBD2 NA TRBV28 TGTGCCAGCACCCGGGGGGGAACAGATACGCAGTATTTT CASTRGGTDTQYF
TRBJ1-4 TRBD1 once TRBV14 TGTGCCAGCAGCCGTCTTACAGGGGTGGCTAATGAAAAACTGTTTTTT CASSRLTGVANEKLFF
TRBJ2-3 NA NA TRBV10-1 TGCGCCAGCAGTGACCGGGCAGATACGCAGTATTTT CASSDRADTQYF